A single TCR beta chain is shown here with its context. This sample is part of a study of blood T cell repertoires in COVID-19. The ends were cut back, 0 bases at V and 2 bases at J, with 9 bases in the middle. From germline, CDR1 is SGHKS and CDR2 YYEKEE (reference sequence). The CDR3 contains 15 residues. In the original processing: From reference gene primer amplification, estimates of nucleated cell counts were derived. Sequencing was performed with immunoSEQ multiplex PCR; in TCRdb, only in-frame clones are kept and a portion is missing. For V, J and clone size, that table is used; D and trimming come from the DNA. The sample contains 100,000 or so clones, roughly 92% of which appear only once.

The source is a man between 50 and 59 years old with active COVID-19. The sample comprised peripheral blood. The J gene is TRBJ1-3, the V gene TRBV5-5, with D perhaps matching TRBD1 (6 bases). The CDR3 here is CASSLAGAPGNTIYF. CDR3 DNA sequence: TGTGCCAGCAGCTTGGCAGGGGCCCCTGGAAACACCATATATTTT.